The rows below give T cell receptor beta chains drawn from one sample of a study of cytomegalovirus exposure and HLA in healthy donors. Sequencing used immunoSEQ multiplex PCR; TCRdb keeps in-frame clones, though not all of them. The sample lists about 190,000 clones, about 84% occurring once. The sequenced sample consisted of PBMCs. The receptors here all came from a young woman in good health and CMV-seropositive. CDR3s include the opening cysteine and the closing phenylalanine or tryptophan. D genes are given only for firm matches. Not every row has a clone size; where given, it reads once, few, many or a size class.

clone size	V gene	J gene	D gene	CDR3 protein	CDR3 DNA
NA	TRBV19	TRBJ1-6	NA	CASSDSGRRDGFSPLHF	TGTGCCAGTAGTGATTCGGGAAGACGGGATGGTTTTTCACCCCTCCACTTT
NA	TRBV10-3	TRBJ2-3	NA	CAIRGGRAGDTQYF	TGTGCCATCAGAGGGGGGAGGGCGGGAGATACGCAGTATTTT
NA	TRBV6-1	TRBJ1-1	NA	CATRRGTQTEAFF	TGTGCCACCCGGAGGGGCACTCAGACTGAAGCTTTCTTT
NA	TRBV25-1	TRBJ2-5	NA	CARAAGRLREQYF	TGTGCCCGGGCGGCAGGGAGGCTTCGGGAGCAGTACTTC
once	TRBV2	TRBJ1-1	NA	CASSPRVPGTEAFF	TGTGCCAGCAGCCCCAGGGTCCCAGGGACTGAAGCTTTCTTT
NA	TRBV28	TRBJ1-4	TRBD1	CASSIDRGGEKLFF	TGTGCCAGCAGTATAGACAGGGGTGGTGAAAAACTGTTTTTT
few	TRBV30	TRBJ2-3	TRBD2	CAWSAKLAGLPDTQYF	TGTGCCTGGAGTGCTAAACTAGCGGGGTTGCCAGATACGCAGTATTTT
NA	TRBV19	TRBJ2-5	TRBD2	CASSWTSGSETQYF	TGTGCCAGTAGTTGGACTAGCGGGAGTGAGACCCAGTACTTC
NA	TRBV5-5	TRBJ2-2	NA	CASSWRTGTGELFF	TGTGCCAGCAGCTGGAGGACGGGAACCGGGGAGCTGTTTTTT
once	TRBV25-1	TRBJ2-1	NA	CASSDPQGDLNHNEQFF	TGTGCCAGCAGTGACCCCCAGGGGGACTTAAATCACAATGAGCAGTTCTTC
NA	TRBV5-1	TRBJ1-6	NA	CASSSDGELSPLHF	TGCGCCAGCAGCTCAGACGGAGAACTTTCACCCCTCCACTTT
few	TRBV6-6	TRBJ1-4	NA	CASSIGGYEKLFF	TGTGCCAGCAGCATAGGGGGTTATGAAAAACTGTTTTTT
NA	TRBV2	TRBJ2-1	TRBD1	CASREGQGIPYNEQFF	TGTGCCAGCAGGGAGGGACAGGGAATTCCCTACAATGAGCAGTTCTTC
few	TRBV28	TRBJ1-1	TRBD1	CASSLAGGNTEAFF	TGTGCCAGCAGTTTAGCAGGGGGGAACACTGAAGCTTTCTTT
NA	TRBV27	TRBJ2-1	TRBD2	CASSPIVGSGGYNEQFF	TGTGCCAGCAGCCCGATAGTTGGGTCGGGGGGCTACAATGAGCAGTTCTTC
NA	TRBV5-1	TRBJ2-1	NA	CASSLGETYNEQFF	TGCGCCAGCAGCTTGGGGGAGACCTACAATGAGCAGTTCTTC
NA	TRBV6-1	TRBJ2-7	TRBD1	CASKGQGVEQYF	TGTGCCAGCAAGGGACAGGGGGTCGAGCAGTACTTC
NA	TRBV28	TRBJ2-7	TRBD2	CASGTSGSYEQYF	TGTGCCAGTGGGACTAGCGGATCCTACGAGCAGTACTTC